One sample yielded the 16 T cell receptor beta chains listed below, sequenced in a study of T cell clonality in common variable immunodeficiency. Sequencing was performed with immunoSEQ multiplex PCR; in TCRdb, only in-frame clones are kept and a portion is missing. Observed in the sample are 40,000 to 50,000 clones, none of them singletons. What was sequenced was peripheral blood mononuclear cells. All receptors come from a person aged 18-70 years in good health.

This clone was counted many times. The read ends 3 residues before the CDR3 terminus; that terminus is restored from the germline J gene. The genes are TRBV20-1 and TRBJ2-2; 9 nucleotides agree with TRBD2. Looked up from germline, CDR1 is DFQATT and CDR2 is SNEGSKA (reference sequence). This CDR3 has 14 residues. The trim removed 5 bases at V and 3 bases at J, leaving 4 bases unmatched. CDR3 residues: CSAPWTSDTGELFF. The CDR3 DNA, read in part, is TGCAGTGCTCCCTGGACTAGCGACACCGGGGAG.

At least ten counts were recorded for this clone. One junction end disagrees with the germline gene, perhaps due to a read error. Read data end 3 residues before the CDR3 end; the end is taken from the germline J gene. This chain uses TRBV4-2 with TRBJ2-3; 7 positions match TRBD2. The CDR3 extends over 15 amino acids. CDR1 and CDR2 from the germline V gene are LGHNA and YNFKEQ. The CDR3 DNA, read in part, is TGCGCCAGCAGCCAAAATCGGGGGGTGGGAGATACG. Its protein is CASSQNRGVGDT. The whole CDR3 sequence reads CASSQNRGVGDTQYF.

This clone was recorded at least ten times. The CDR3 extends 3 residues past the end of the read, so its final part is completed from the germline J gene. The V call is TRBV4-1, the J call TRBJ2-3; the D is unclear. The CDR3 extends over 15 amino acids. Germline V CDR1 and CDR2: MGHRA, YSYEKL. V shed 0 bases and J shed 4 bases, with 11 bases lying between them. The sequenced CDR3 bases are TGCGCCAGCAGCCAAGATGGCAGAGGCCCAGATACG. Residues: CASSQDGRGPDT. The whole CDR3 region reads CASSQDGRGPDTQYF.

In this sample, this clone turned up many times. CDR3 amino acids: CASSFIGGNQPQHF. CDR3 DNA, as far as it was read: TGCGCCAGCAGCTTTATAGGGGGCAATCAGCCC. This chain joins TRBV5-1 and TRBJ1-5, with TRBD1 as a possible D gene (5 bases). The read finishes 3 residues shy of the CDR3 end, and the germline J gene is used to complete it. The germline V gene has CDR1 SGHRS and CDR2 YFSETQ. V was shortened by 2 bases and J by 2 bases, with 8 bases between the two germline ends. CDR3 size: 14 residues.

There are many counts of this clone. The read halts 3 residues ahead of the CDR3 end, with the missing end drawn from the germline J gene. The V gene is TRBV20-1, the J gene TRBJ2-5; D ambiguous. Trimming left V 1 base short and J 7 bases short, with 16 bases between. In germline, CDR1 is DFQATT, CDR2 SNEGSKA (reference sequence). The CDR3 covers 14 residues. CDR3 in amino acids: CSARARSASGTQYF. CDR3 bases read: TGCAGTGCTAGAGCTCGGTCCGCATCGGGGACC.

This clone was seen at least ten times. From the germline J gene comes the end of the CDR3, since the read stops 3 residues before it. The chain couples TRBV29-1 to TRBJ2-7; TRBD1 aligns across 8 bases. J lost 4 bases, V lost 6 bases, and 8 bases had no gene match. Germline values: CDR1 SQVTM, CDR2 ANQGSEA. The CDR3 contains 13 residues. The CDR3 reads CSVRGQGEYEQYF. CDR3 DNA (partial): TGCAGCGTCCGTGGACAGGGTGAATACGAG.

Many counts were recorded for this clone. The CDR3 end lies 3 residues beyond the end of the read and is filled in from the germline J gene. V gene TRBV7-9 combines with J gene TRBJ2-1; 7 nucleotides align to TRBD2. Germline values: CDR1 SEHNR, CDR2 FQNEAQ (reference sequence). The CDR3 contains 15 residues. V lost 5 bases to trimming and J lost 3 bases; unmatched junction nucleotides: 7. The DNA read from the CDR3 is TGTGCCAGCAGCCGAGCGGGAAATGGCTACAATGAG. Translation: CASSRAGNGYNE. The full-length CDR3 reads as CASSRAGNGYNEQFF.

Many counts were recorded for this clone. The read stops 3 residues short of the end of the CDR3; the missing end is completed from the germline J gene. V and J are TRBV7-2 and TRBJ2-7; 13 nucleotides agree with TRBD2. From germline, CDR1 is SGHTA and CDR2 FQGNSA. J gave up 5 bases and V 4 bases, and 5 bases lay outside the gene matches. The CDR3 consists of 15 residues. The CDR3 bases that were read are TGTGCCAGCAGCTCGAGACTAGCGGGAGGCAACGAG. It is translated as CASSSRLAGGNE. The full-length CDR3 reads as CASSSRLAGGNEQYF.

This clone was counted ten times or more. CDR3 DNA, as far as it was read: TGCAGTGCTAGAGGCCGCCAAGCGAGCTCCTACAATGAG. It codes for CSARGRQASSYNE. The CDR3, in full, reads CSARGRQASSYNEQFF. The chain joins TRBV20-1 to TRBJ2-1; D uncertain. With the read ending 3 residues before the CDR3 end, the germline J gene is used to fill in that end. The germline V and J ends were trimmed by 1 base and 0 bases, with 13 bases remaining between them. The CDR3 contains 16 residues. Germline V gene lookup returns CDR1 DFQATT and CDR2 SNEGSKA (reference sequence).

This clone has more than one count but fewer than ten. One end of the junction fails to match germline, which may point to a read error. The sequence runs out 3 residues before the end of the CDR3; the remainder is reconstructed from the germline J gene. V is TRBV18 and J is TRBJ2-2; maybe TRBD2 (6 bases). The CDR3 loop spans 14 amino acids. Germline CDR1 is KGHSH and CDR2 is LQKENI. Here the CDR3 reads CASPPQGGTGELFF. The CDR3 DNA, read in part, is TGTGCCAGCCCACCGCAGGGAGGCACCGGGGAG.

This clone has at least ten counts. The read comes to an end 3 residues before the CDR3 does, leaving the germline J gene to fill in the end. V and J are TRBV11-3 and TRBJ2-1, with 8 bases that match TRBD2. CDR3 length: 15 residues. V lost 3 bases, J lost 4 bases, and 5 bases stayed unmatched. Germline loops: CDR1 SGHNT, CDR2 YENEEA. The covered CDR3 bases are TGTGCCAGCAGCTTGAGCGGGAGCAATTACAATGAG. Its protein product is CASSLSGSNYNE. In full, the CDR3 is CASSLSGSNYNEQFF.

This clone was seen at least ten times. The read stops 3 residues short of the end of the CDR3; the missing end is completed from the germline J gene. The rearrangement links TRBV12-3 or TRBV12-4 to TRBJ2-1, with 7 positions matching TRBD2. The trim removed 3 bases at V and 3 bases at J, leaving 2 bases unmatched. The CDR3 has 14 residues. The sequenced CDR3 bases are TGTGCCAGCAGTTTGGAGCGGGACTACAATGAG. This codes for CASSLERDYNE. The whole CDR3 is CASSLERDYNEQFF.

This clone was recorded many times. The CDR3 is cut off 3 residues early in the read; its end comes from the germline J gene. The genes are TRBV20-1 and TRBJ2-3; 7 bases are shared with TRBD2. The germline V gene has CDR1 DFQATT and CDR2 SNEGSKA (reference sequence). The CDR3 is 16 amino acids. Germline trimming cut 3 bases from V and 0 bases from J; bases unmatched to any gene: 9. The covered CDR3 bases are TGCAGTGCTAGCCTGATTTTGGGGGGGAGCACAGATACG. Translated: CSASLILGGSTDT. In full, the CDR3 reads CSASLILGGSTDTQYF.

This clone came up many times. The CDR3 end falls 3 residues outside the read, so it is completed with the germline J gene. The rearrangement uses TRBV7-3 and TRBJ2-5, with D possibly matching TRBD1 (6 bases). This CDR3 is 13 amino acids long. Germline-derived CDR1 and CDR2 are SGHTA and FQGTGA. The ends were cut back, 8 bases at V and 5 bases at J, with 15 bases in the middle. The CDR3 is CASAETGFETQYF. CDR3 bases read: TGTGCCAGCGCGGAAACAGGGTTCGAGACC. Full variable domain (missing parts from reference TRBV7-3 and TRBJ2-5): GAGVSQTPSNKVTEKGKYVELRCDPISGHTALYWYRQSLGQGPEFLIYFQGTGAADDSGLPNDRFFAVRPEGSVSTLKIQRTERGDSAVYLCASAETGFETQYFGPGTRLLVL.

This clone was observed many times. With the read ending 3 residues before the CDR3 end, the germline J gene is used to fill in that end. The chain is built from TRBV10-1 and TRBJ2-7; D gene uncertain. Germline CDR1 reads WNHNN; CDR2 reads SYGVQD (reference sequence). This CDR3 is built from 14 residues. Trimming pared 5 bases from V and 2 bases from J, leaving 13 bases between. This CDR3 reads CASSPSFRAYEQYF. Partial CDR3 DNA: TGCGCCAGCAGTCCCTCCTTTCGGGCCTACGAG.

This clone was picked up many times. Sequencing ends 3 residues short of the CDR3 end; the germline J gene provides the rest. J is TRBJ2-2 and V is TRBV2; TRBD2 aligns across 14 bases. Looked up from germline, CDR1 is SNHLY and CDR2 is FYNNEI. The CDR3 is 16 residues long. V shed 9 bases, J shed 4 bases, and the junction held 7 bases outside the gene matches. Partial CDR3 DNA: TGTGCCAGGGAAGGGACTAGCGGGAGTGGCACCGGGGAG. Protein sequence: CAREGTSGSGTGE. The CDR3 reads in full as CAREGTSGSGTGELFF.